The 8 T cell receptor beta chains given below trace back to one sample, sequenced in a study of blood T cell repertoires in COVID-19. Measured with immunoSEQ multiplex PCR; TCRdb has only the in-frame clones, and not every one. There are more than 110,000 clones in the sample; around 90% occur only once, and more than 5% lies in the top ten. Sequences were obtained from peripheral blood. All receptors derive from a human donor in a cohort sampled during active COVID-19.

The chain joins TRBV5-6 to TRBJ1-3; possibly TRBD1 for D (6 bases). Germline CDR1 reads SGHDT; CDR2 reads YYEEEE. The CDR3 loop spans 15 amino acids. Trimming took off 4 bases at V and 0 bases at J, with 11 bases between the two ends. The DNA of the CDR3 is TGTGCCAGCAGCCTGGACAGCCACTCTGGAAACACCATATATTTT. Translating gives CASSLDSHSGNTIYF. Together with reference TRBV5-6 and TRBJ1-3, the CDR3 gives the full variable domain: DAGVTQSPTHLIKTRGQQVTLRCSPKSGHDTVSWYQQALGQGPQFIFQYYEEEERQRGNFPDRFSGHQFPNYSSELNVNALLLGDSALYLCASSLDSHSGNTIYFGEGSWLTVV.

This clone was counted between two and nine times. V is TRBV5-1 and J is TRBJ2-4, with a weak D call TRBD1 (5 bases). Trimming cost V 0 bases and J 3 bases, with 13 bases left between them. This CDR3 is 16 amino acids long. In germline, CDR1 is SGHRS, CDR2 YFSETQ. The CDR3 spells CASSLEGVLGKNIQYF. The CDR3 nucleotides read TGCGCCAGCAGCTTGGAAGGGGTCCTGGGCAAAAACATTCAGTACTTC.

The chain is built from TRBV11-3 and TRBJ2-7; 7 bases fit TRBD1. Trimming at V came to 3 bases and at J to 4 bases, leaving 0 bases not matched to a gene. The CDR3 runs 12 residues. The germline gives CDR1 SGHNT, CDR2 YENEEA. CDR3 bases: TGTGCCAGCAGCTTGACAGGGTACGAGCAGTACTTC. It is translated as CASSLTGYEQYF.

This sequence joins TRBV21-1 and TRBJ1-5. TRBV21-1 is reported as a pseudogene. CDR3 length: 12 residues. This chain's CDR3 is CASSEPDQPQHF. CDR3 coding DNA: TGTGCCAGCTCTGAGCCCGATCAGCCCCAGCATTTT.

The rearrangement links TRBV2 to TRBJ1-2; D is unresolved. Germline CDR1 is SNHLY and CDR2 is FYNNEI. The CDR3 is 15 residues long. Trimming removed 0 bases at V and 2 bases at J, with 10 bases between. In nucleotides, the CDR3 is TGTGCCAGCAGTGAAGCATCACAGTGGAACTATGGCTACACCTTC. Residues: CASSEASQWNYGYTF.

The chain links TRBV28 to TRBJ2-5; 11 nucleotides agree with TRBD1. V was clipped by 4 bases and J by 3 bases; unmatched bases: 7. Germline values: CDR1 MDHEN, CDR2 SYDVKM. This CDR3 has 16 residues. CDR3 protein: CASSSLGQGAEETQYF. DNA of the CDR3: TGTGCCAGCAGTTCCCTCGGACAGGGGGCTGAAGAGACCCAGTACTTC.

Only one count was recorded for this clone. DNA for the CDR3: TGCAGTGCTAGTCGGGACAGCAGAGTCTCTGGAAACACCATATATTTT. Translating it yields CSASRDSRVSGNTIYF. The gene calls are TRBV20-1 and TRBJ1-3; TRBD1 matches 7 bases. Losses at the gene ends were 3 bases for V and 0 bases for J; bases not matched to a gene: 8. CDR1 is DFQATT and CDR2 is SNEGSKA in the germline V gene (reference sequence). CDR3 length: 16 amino acids.

The chain combines TRBV30 with TRBJ2-5, with a weak D call TRBD1 (6 bases). The CDR3 contains 13 residues. The V end was cut by 1 base, the J end by 1 base, with 7 bases between. CDR1 is GTSNPN and CDR2 is SVGIG in the germline V gene (reference sequence). CDR3 sequence reads: CAWSGTVQETQYF. CDR3 nucleotides: TGTGCCTGGAGTGGGACAGTCCAAGAGACCCAGTACTTC.